This is a list of T cell receptor beta chains from one sample in a study of human T cells and chemical hapten exposure. TCRdb processed the RACE reads anew with MiXCR; each CDR3 protein has one entry. This table has more than 70,000 distinct CDR3 sequences, about 12% appearing once. Sequencing was performed on whole blood, taken in connection with sensitization to the hapten diphenylcyclopropenone (DPC). These receptors originate from a woman aged 55-70 years with alopecia areata. Some clones in this sample may be carry-over from other donors' samples. CDR3s include the opening cysteine and the closing phenylalanine or tryptophan. The order of the fields is D gene, J gene, clone size, V gene, CDR3 DNA, CDR3 protein. The D gene is left open where the match is weak. For some rows the clone size is stated as once, few or many, or as a class when expanded; others skip it.

D: NA
J: TRBJ2-2
size: many
V: TRBV12-3/TRBV12-4
DNA: TGTGCCAGCAGTTTCTCCGCTACCGGGGAGCTGTTTTTT
CDR3: CASSFSATGELFF

D: NA
J: TRBJ2-2
size: many
V: TRBV12-5
DNA: TGTGCTAGTGGTTCCGAAAAGGGCCCCGGGGAGCTGTTTTTT
CDR3: CASGSEKGPGELFF

D: NA
J: TRBJ1-1
size: few
V: TRBV29-1
DNA: TGCAGCGTTGATAACCGACCCGGAGGTAACACTGAAGCTTTCTTT
CDR3: CSVDNRPGGNTEAFF

D: NA
J: TRBJ1-6
size: many
V: TRBV6-4
DNA: TGTGCCAGCAGTGACAGGGACAATTCACCCCTCCACTTT
CDR3: CASSDRDNSPLHF

D: NA
J: TRBJ2-3
size: many
V: TRBV11-2
DNA: TGTGCCAGCAGCTTACCGGCAGGGATGATCACAGATACGCAGTATTTT
CDR3: CASSLPAGMITDTQYF

D: NA
J: TRBJ2-7
size: NA
V: TRBV29-1
DNA: TGCAGCGTGGGACCGCCCTACGAGCAGTACTTC
CDR3: CSVGPPYEQYF

D: NA
J: TRBJ1-5
size: few
V: TRBV5-4
DNA: TGTGCCAGCAGCTTGGAGGGGACGGCAGGCAATCAGCCCCAGCATTTT
CDR3: CASSLEGTAGNQPQHF

D: TRBD2
J: TRBJ2-1
size: many
V: TRBV10-1
DNA: TGCGCCAGCAGTGACCCGACTAGCGGGGATTACAATGAGCAGTTCTTC
CDR3: CASSDPTSGDYNEQFF

D: TRBD2
J: TRBJ2-3
size: NA
V: TRBV18
DNA: TGTGCCAGCTCACTCGGACTAGCGGGGGGAGCAGATACGCAGTATTTT
CDR3: CASSLGLAGGADTQYF

D: NA
J: TRBJ1-1
size: few
V: TRBV29-1
DNA: TGCAGCGTTGACCCCCGACAGTTGAACACTGAAGCTTTCTTT
CDR3: CSVDPRQLNTEAFF

D: TRBD2
J: TRBJ2-3
size: many
V: TRBV5-1
DNA: TGCGCCAGCAGCTTGACAGCGGGGGACACAGATACGCAGTATTTT
CDR3: CASSLTAGDTDTQYF

D: TRBD1
J: TRBJ2-3
size: few
V: TRBV5-8
DNA: TGTGCCAGCAGCTCGGGGACAGGGGGCTTAGATACGCAGTATTTT
CDR3: CASSSGTGGLDTQYF

D: NA
J: TRBJ1-2
size: NA
V: TRBV6-2/TRBV6-3
DNA: TGTGCCAGCAGTTACTCACGACTGGGCTACACCTTC
CDR3: CASSYSRLGYTF

D: NA
J: TRBJ1-5
size: few
V: TRBV29-1
DNA: TGCAGCGTCGTGGACGGTTTTAGCAATCAGCCCCAGCATTTT
CDR3: CSVVDGFSNQPQHF

D: NA
J: TRBJ1-1
size: many
V: TRBV9
DNA: TGTGCCAGCAGCGTACACGATTCCACTGAAGCTTTCTTT
CDR3: CASSVHDSTEAFF

D: TRBD2
J: TRBJ2-1
size: NA
V: TRBV7-2
DNA: TGTGTCAGCAGCTTAGTTGGGACTAGCGGGTCTGAGCAGTTCTTC
CDR3: CVSSLVGTSGSEQFF

D: NA
J: TRBJ2-5
size: few
V: TRBV25-1
DNA: TGTGCCAGCAGTGAGTATTCGTACCAAGAGACCCAGTACTTC
CDR3: CASSEYSYQETQYF

D: NA
J: TRBJ2-7
size: NA
V: TRBV10-2
DNA: TGCGCCAGCACCAGTCGGTACGAGCAGTACTTC
CDR3: CASTSRYEQYF

D: NA
J: TRBJ2-2
size: many
V: TRBV20-1
DNA: TGCAGTGCTCACCGGAGCACCGGGGAGCTGTTTTTT
CDR3: CSAHRSTGELFF

D: TRBD1
J: TRBJ1-2
size: few
V: TRBV20-1
DNA: TGCAGTGCTATCGCCCCTGACAGGGGGCTTAACTATGGCTACACCTTC
CDR3: CSAIAPDRGLNYGYTF

D: NA
J: TRBJ2-7
size: many
V: TRBV6-5
DNA: TGTGCCAGCAGTTCAGGGGCCTACGAGCAGTACTTC
CDR3: CASSSGAYEQYF

D: NA
J: TRBJ2-2
size: many
V: TRBV30
DNA: TGTGCCTGGGCTCATCCGACCGGGGAGCTGTTTTTT
CDR3: CAWAHPTGELFF

D: TRBD2
J: TRBJ2-7
size: NA
V: TRBV29-1
DNA: TGCAGCGTTGAAGATAATGCGGGGGGCCATCAGTACTTC
CDR3: CSVEDNAGGHQYF